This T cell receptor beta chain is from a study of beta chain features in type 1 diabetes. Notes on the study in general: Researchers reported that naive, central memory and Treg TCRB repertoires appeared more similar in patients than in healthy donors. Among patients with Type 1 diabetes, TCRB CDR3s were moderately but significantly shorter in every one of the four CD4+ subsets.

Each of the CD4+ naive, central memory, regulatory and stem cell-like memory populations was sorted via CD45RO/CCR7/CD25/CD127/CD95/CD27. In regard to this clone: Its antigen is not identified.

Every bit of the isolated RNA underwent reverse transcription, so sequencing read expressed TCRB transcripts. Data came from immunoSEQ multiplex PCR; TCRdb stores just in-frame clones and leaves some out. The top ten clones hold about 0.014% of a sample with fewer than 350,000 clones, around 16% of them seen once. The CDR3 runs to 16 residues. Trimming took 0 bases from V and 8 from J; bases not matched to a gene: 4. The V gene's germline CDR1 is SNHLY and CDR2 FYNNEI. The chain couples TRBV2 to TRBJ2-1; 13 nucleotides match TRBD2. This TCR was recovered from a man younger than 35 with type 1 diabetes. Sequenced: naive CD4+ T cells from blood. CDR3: CASSEAGTSGVYEQFF. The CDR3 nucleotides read TGTGCCAGCAGTGAAGCTGGGACTAGCGGGGTCTATGAGCAGTTCTTC.